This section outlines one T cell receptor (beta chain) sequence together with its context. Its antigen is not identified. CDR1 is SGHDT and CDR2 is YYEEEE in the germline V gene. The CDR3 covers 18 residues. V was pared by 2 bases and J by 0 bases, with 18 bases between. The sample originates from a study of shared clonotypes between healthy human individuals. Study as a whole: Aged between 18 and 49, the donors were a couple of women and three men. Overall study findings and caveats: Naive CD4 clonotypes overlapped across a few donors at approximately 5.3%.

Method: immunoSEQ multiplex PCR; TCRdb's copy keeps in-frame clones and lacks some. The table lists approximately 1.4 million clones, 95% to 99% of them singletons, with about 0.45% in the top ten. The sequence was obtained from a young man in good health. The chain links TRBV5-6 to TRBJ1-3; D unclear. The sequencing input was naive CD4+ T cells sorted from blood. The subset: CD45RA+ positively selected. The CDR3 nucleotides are TGTGCCAGCAGCTTTTTTAGTCGGGGTCGACTCTCTGGAAACACCATATATTTT. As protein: CASSFFSRGRLSGNTIYF.